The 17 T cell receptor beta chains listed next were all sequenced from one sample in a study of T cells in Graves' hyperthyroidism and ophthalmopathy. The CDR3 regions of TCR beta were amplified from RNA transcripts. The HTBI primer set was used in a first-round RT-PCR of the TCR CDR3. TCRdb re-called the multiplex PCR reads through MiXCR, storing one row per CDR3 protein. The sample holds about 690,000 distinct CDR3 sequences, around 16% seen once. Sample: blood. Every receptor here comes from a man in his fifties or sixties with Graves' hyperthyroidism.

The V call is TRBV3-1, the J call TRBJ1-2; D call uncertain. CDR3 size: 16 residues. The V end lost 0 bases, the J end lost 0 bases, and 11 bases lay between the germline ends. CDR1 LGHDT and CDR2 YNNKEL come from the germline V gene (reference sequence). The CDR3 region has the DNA TGTGCCAGCAGCCAAGATCTATTGAGAGCTAACTATGGCTACACCTTC. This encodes CASSQDLLRANYGYTF.

CDR3 bases: TGCGCCAGCAGCTTGGGGACAGGGGACGGCACAGATACGCAGTATTTT. Its protein is CASSLGTGDGTDTQYF. This chain connects TRBV5-1 to TRBJ2-3, with 9 bases aligning to TRBD1. The V gene's germline CDR1 is SGHRS and CDR2 YFSETQ. The CDR3 runs 16 residues. With V trimmed by 0 bases and J by 1 base, 3 bases remained unmatched.

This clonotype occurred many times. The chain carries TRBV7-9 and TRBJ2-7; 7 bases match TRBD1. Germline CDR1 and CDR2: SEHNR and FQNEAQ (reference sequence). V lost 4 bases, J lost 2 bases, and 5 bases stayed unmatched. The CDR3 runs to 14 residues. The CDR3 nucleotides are TGTGCCAGCAGCTCCAGGGGGACGCCCTACGAGCAGTACTTC. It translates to CASSSRGTPYEQYF.

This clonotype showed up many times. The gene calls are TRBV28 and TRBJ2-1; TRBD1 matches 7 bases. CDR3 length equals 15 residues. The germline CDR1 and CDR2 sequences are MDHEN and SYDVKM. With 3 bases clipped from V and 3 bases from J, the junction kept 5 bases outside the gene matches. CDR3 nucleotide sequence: TGTGCCAGCAGTTTTCTAACAGGGGTCTACAATGAGCAGTTCTTC. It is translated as CASSFLTGVYNEQFF.

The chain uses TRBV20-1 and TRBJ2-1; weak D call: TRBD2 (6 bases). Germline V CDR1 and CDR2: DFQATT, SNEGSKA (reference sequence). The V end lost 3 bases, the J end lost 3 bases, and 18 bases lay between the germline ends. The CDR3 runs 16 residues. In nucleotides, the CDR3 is TGCAGTGCTAGCGACCTAGCTCGGGGGTTCTACAATGAGCAGTTCTTC. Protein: CSASDLARGFYNEQFF.

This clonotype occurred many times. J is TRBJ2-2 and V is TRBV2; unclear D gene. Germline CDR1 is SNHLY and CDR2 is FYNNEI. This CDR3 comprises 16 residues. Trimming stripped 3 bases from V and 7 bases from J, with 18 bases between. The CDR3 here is CASSDYSSSGIGELFF. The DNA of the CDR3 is TGTGCCAGCAGTGATTATTCGTCATCCGGAATCGGGGAGCTGTTTTTT.

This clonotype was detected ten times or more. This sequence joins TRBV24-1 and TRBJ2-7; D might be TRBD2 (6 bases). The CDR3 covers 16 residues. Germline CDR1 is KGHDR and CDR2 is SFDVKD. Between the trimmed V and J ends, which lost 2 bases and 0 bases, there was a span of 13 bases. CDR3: CATSDSGGGFSYEQYF. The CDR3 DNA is TGTGCCACCAGTGATTCTGGGGGAGGTTTCTCCTACGAGCAGTACTTC.

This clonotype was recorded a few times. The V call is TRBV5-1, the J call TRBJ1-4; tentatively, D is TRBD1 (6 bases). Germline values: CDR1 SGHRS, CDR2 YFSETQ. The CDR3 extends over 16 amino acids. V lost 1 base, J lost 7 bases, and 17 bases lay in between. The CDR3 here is CASSLSAGADREKLFF. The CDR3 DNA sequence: TGCGCCAGCAGCTTGTCAGCGGGGGCGGACCGTGAAAAACTGTTTTTT.

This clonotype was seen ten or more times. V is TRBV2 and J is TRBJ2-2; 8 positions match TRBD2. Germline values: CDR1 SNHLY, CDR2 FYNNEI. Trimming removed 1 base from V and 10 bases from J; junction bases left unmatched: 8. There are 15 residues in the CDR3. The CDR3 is CASSEVSSGSQELFF. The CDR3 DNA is TGTGCCAGCAGTGAAGTGTCTAGCGGGTCTCAGGAGCTGTTTTTT.

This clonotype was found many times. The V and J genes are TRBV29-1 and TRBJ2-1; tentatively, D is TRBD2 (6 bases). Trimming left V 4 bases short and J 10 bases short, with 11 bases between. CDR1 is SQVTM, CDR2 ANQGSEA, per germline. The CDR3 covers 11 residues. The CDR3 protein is CSVGRGREQFF. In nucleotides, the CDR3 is TGCAGCGTTGGGCGAGGGAGGGAGCAGTTCTTC.

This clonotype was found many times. The CDR3 protein is CASSLGRPYGYTF. The CDR3 DNA follows: TGTGCCAGCAGTTTAGGCAGACCCTATGGCTACACCTTC. The chain combines TRBV27 with TRBJ1-2; D is ambiguous. CDR1 and CDR2 (germline): MNHEY, SMNVEV (reference sequence). This CDR3 has 13 residues. Between the trimmed V and J ends, which lost 2 bases and 4 bases, there was a span of 8 bases.

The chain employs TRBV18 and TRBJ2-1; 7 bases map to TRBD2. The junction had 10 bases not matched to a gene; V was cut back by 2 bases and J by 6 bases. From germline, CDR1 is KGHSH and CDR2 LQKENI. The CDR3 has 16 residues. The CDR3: CASSPSREGRGNEQFF. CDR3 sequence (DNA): TGTGCCAGCTCACCATCGAGGGAGGGCCGGGGCAATGAGCAGTTCTTC.

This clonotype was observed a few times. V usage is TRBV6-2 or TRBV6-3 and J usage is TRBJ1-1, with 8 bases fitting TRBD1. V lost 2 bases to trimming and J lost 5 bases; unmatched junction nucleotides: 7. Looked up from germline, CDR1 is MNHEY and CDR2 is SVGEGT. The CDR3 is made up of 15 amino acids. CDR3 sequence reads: CASSYNQGAYTEAFF. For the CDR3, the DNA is TGTGCCAGCAGTTACAATCAGGGGGCGTATACTGAAGCTTTCTTT.

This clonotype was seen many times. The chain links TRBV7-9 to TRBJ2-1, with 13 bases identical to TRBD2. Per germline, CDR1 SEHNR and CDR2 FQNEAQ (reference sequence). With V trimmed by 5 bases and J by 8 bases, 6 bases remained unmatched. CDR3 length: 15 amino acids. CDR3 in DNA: TGTGCCAGCAGCCAAGGACTAGCGGGAGAGGATGAGCAGTTCTTC. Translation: CASSQGLAGEDEQFF.

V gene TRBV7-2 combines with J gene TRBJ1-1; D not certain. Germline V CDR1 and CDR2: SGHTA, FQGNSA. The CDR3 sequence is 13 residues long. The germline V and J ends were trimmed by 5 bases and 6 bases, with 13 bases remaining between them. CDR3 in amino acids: CASSRGRSAEAFF. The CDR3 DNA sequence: TGTGCCAGCAGCCGCGGGAGGTCGGCTGAAGCTTTCTTT.

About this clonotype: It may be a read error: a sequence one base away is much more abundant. This chain's CDR3 is CTSSEDGDGTDTQYF. The CDR3, as DNA: TGTACCAGCAGTGAGGACGGGGACGGCACAGATACGCAGTATTTT. The chain joins TRBV28 to TRBJ2-3, with D perhaps given as TRBD1 or TRBD2 (5 bases each). CDR1 and CDR2 (germline): MDHEN, SYDVKM. The CDR3 has 15 amino acids.

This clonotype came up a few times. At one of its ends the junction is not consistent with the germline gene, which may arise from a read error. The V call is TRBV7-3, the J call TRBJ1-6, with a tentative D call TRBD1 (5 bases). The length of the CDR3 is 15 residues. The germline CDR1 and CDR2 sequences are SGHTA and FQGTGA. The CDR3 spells CASSLTGTENSPPHF. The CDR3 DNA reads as TGTGCCAGCAGCTTAACCGGGACCGAAAATTCACCCCCCCACTTT.